Detailed here is one T cell receptor beta chain. The record originates from a study of shared T cell receptors in the human thymus. The CDR3 length is 17 residues. Germline values: CDR1 LGHNA, CDR2 YNFKEQ. With V trimmed by 1 base and J by 7 bases, 9 bases remained unmatched. The repertoire was sequenced with immunoSEQ multiplex PCR; TCRdb's copy has only in-frame clones and lacks some. The table includes some 660,000 clones, approximately 87% detected once. This sample was shared with a second study, whose subject was human thymus T cells.

The receptor was isolated from a boy younger than two with a congenital heart defect. The chain couples TRBV4-2 to TRBJ2-7; 14 nucleotides align to TRBD2. Sequencing was carried out using thymocytes. In nucleotides, the CDR3 is TGTGCCAGCAGCCAAGGACTAGCGGGGGGGTACTCATCTGAGCAGTACTTC. Its translation: CASSQGLAGGYSSEQYF.